The clone carrying this TCR beta chain was detected many times. Its antigen is unknown. The source of the sample is a study of identical twins. Study results and caveats: Fewer insertions marked abundant cord blood beta clonotypes; young adult naive trended weakly, memory not at all. Among out-of-frame alpha sequences shared by twins, low generation probability occurred in excess.

Germline CDR1 is SNHLY and CDR2 is FYNNEI. V shed 2 bases and J shed 4 bases, with 5 bases lying between them. CDR3 length equals 13 residues. It was template switching that added a universal primer site, and there were unique molecular identifiers on the cDNA. TCRdb analysed the 5' RACE reads with MiXCR anew, one entry per CDR3 protein. The top ten clones hold 0.44% of a sample with about 530,000 distinct CDR3 sequences, around 15% of them seen once. This sample also belongs to another study, concerning yellow fever vaccine responses in identical twins.

The J gene is TRBJ1-4, the V gene TRBV2; D gene uncertain. This clonotype originated in a woman aged 18-35 years in good health. Sequenced material: CD4+ T cells sorted from blood. DNA for the CDR3: TGTGCCAGCAGTGAACAGTTTAATGAAAAACTGTTTTTT. Protein: CASSEQFNEKLFF.